This entry is about one T cell receptor (beta chain). The CDR3 sequence is 13 residues long. V shed 9 bases and J shed 4 bases, with 13 bases lying between them. Looked up from germline, CDR1 is LNHDA and CDR2 is SQIVND (reference sequence). The record originates from a study of blood T cell repertoires in COVID-19. Study-level information: Sites in the United States, Italy and Spain provided acute and convalescent COVID-19 samples. PBMCs, B-cell-depleted T cells, or T cells were the source of the cDNA or gDNA that made up the material.

In the authors' methods: Researchers report that nucleated cell counts were estimated from reference gene primer amplification. Clones were read by immunoSEQ multiplex PCR, and TCRdb kept only the in-frame ones, dropping some. V and J calls and clone size come straight from that table; D and trimming were deduced from the DNA. The sample includes 100,000 to 140,000 clones, around four fifths seen only once; the top ten take approximately 4.5%. Input material: peripheral blood. The V call is TRBV19, the J call TRBJ1-5; D perhaps matches TRBD1 (6 bases). The receptor was isolated from a man in his sixties or seventies with acute or convalescent COVID-19. Written as DNA, the CDR3 is TGTGCCAGCAGGGACATTGAGAATCAGCCCCAGCATTTT. Protein: CASRDIENQPQHF.